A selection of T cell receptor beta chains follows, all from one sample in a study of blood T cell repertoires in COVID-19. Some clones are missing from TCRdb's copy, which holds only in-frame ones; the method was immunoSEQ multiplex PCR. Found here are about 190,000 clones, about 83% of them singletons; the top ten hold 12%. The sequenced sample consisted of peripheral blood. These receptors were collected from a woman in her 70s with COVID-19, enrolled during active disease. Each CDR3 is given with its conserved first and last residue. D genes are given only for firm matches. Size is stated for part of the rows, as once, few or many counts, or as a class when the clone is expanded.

TGCAGCGTCACACGGACAGGGGACGAGCAGTACTTC CSVTRTGDEQYF TRBJ2-7 TRBD1 . TRBV29-1
TGTGCCAGCAGCCTCAATTCCGGGACTGACGAGCAGTACTTC CASSLNSGTDEQYF TRBJ2-7 . . TRBV7-9
TGTGCCAGCAGCTTAGTGGGACTAGCGGTTTCTGAGCAGTTCTTC CASSLVGLAVSEQFF TRBJ2-1 TRBD2 once TRBV11-3
TGTGCCAGCAGTTCTCCGAGCACTGAAGCTTTCTTT CASSSPSTEAFF TRBJ1-1 . few TRBV28
TGTGCCAGCAGCGTAGATCGTGAGCAGTTCTTC CASSVDREQFF TRBJ2-1 . . TRBV3-1/TRBV3-2
TGTGCCAGCAGTTTAGGCGGGAGGGGTAACAATGAGCAGTTCTTC CASSLGGRGNNEQFF TRBJ2-1 TRBD2 . TRBV27
TGTGCCAGCAGTTTCTCGGGACAACCCTACGAGCAGTACTTC CASSFSGQPYEQYF TRBJ2-7 . . TRBV27
TGTGCCAGCAGTTTGACAGCCATGAACACTGAAGCTTTCTTT CASSLTAMNTEAFF TRBJ1-1 . . TRBV6-2/TRBV6-3
TGTGCCAGCAGCCAAGAGACGGGTTTGGCCCAGTACTTC CASSQETGLAQYF TRBJ2-5 . . TRBV3-1/TRBV3-2
TGTGCCAGCAGCTTAGGGAGCTACGAGCAGTACTTC CASSLGSYEQYF TRBJ2-7 . . TRBV11-3
TGCACCAGCAGCCAAGGGGCGGGAGTAAACTACAATGAGCAGTTCTTC CTSSQGAGVNYNEQFF TRBJ2-1 . . TRBV1
TGTGCCAGCAGCTGGACAGGCTCTGGAAACACCATATATTTT CASSWTGSGNTIYF TRBJ1-3 TRBD1 . TRBV11-2
TGTGCCAGCAGAGCCACAGGGCTCTCTGGGGCCAACGTCCTGACTTTC CASRATGLSGANVLTF TRBJ2-6 . . TRBV28
TGTGCCACCAGTGATGGTTTCGGGACAGGGGGTAGTCAGCCCCAGCATTTT CATSDGFGTGGSQPQHF TRBJ1-5 TRBD1 . TRBV24-1
TGTGCCTGGAGCAGAGGACAGGGGTACACCGGGGAGCTGTTTTTT CAWSRGQGYTGELFF TRBJ2-2 TRBD1 . TRBV30
TGTGCCAGCATTATGACAGGGGGATATGGCTACACCTTC CASIMTGGYGYTF TRBJ1-2 TRBD1 . TRBV6-5
TGTGCCAGCAGCCGCACGGGACAGGGTTGGAGTGAAGCTTTCTTT CASSRTGQGWSEAFF TRBJ1-1 TRBD1 . TRBV3-1/TRBV3-2
TGTGCCAGCAGTTCCCTGAGCGGGAGCTCCTACAATGAGCAGTTCTTC CASSSLSGSSYNEQFF TRBJ2-1 TRBD2 . TRBV6-5
TGTGCCAGCAGGGACCTCGCTAGCGGGGGAACCCAAGAGACCCAGTACTTC CASRDLASGGTQETQYF TRBJ2-5 TRBD2 . TRBV2
TGTGCCAGCAGTTCGAACAGGGGACCCAATCAGCCCCAGCATTTT CASSSNRGPNQPQHF TRBJ1-5 TRBD1 . TRBV6-5
TGTGCCAGCAGCTTAACGGGGAGAGCAGAGACTGAAGCTTTCTTT CASSLTGRAETEAFF TRBJ1-1 . . TRBV7-3
TGTGCCAGCAGTCTCGAACTGCCCTACGAGCAGTACTTC CASSLELPYEQYF TRBJ2-7 . . TRBV27
TGTGCCAGCAGTGAAGGGTGGCAGGCAGCCTACGAGCAGTACTTC CASSEGWQAAYEQYF TRBJ2-7 . . TRBV2
TGTGCCAGCTCACCCCAGACCGGGACATTTGGAAACACCATATATTTT CASSPQTGTFGNTIYF TRBJ1-3 . . TRBV18
TGTGCCAGTAGTAACCCCGCTTGGGGCATCTCTGGAAACACCATATATTTT CASSNPAWGISGNTIYF TRBJ1-3 . . TRBV19
TGTGCCAGCAGCGCCGGGACAGGCTGGCAGTACTTC CASSAGTGWQYF TRBJ2-7 TRBD1 . TRBV7-9